The 29 T cell receptor beta chains below come from one sample, sequenced in a study of cytomegalovirus exposure and HLA in healthy donors. The study ran its PCR with 60 Vbeta and 13 Jbeta primers. Profiling relied on immunoSEQ multiplex PCR, and the TCRdb table lists in-frame clones only, not all of them. Here the sample spans more than 85,000 clones, around 68% being singletons. Sequencing was done on a sample of PBMCs. These receptors all come from a human donor in good health.

The J gene is TRBJ2-7, the V gene TRBV5-1, with D perhaps TRBD2 (8 bases). The CDR3 extends over 14 amino acids. Germline CDR1 is SGHRS and CDR2 is YFSETQ. Trimming removed 3 bases from V and 6 bases from J, with 16 bases in between. CDR3 coding DNA: TGCGCCAGCAGCTATGACAGGGCGGGAGGCGAGCAGTACTTC. Its translation: CASSYDRAGGEQYF. Combining the CDR3 with reference TRBV5-1 and TRBJ2-7 gives the whole variable domain KAGVTQTPRYLIKTRGQQVTLSCSPISGHRSVSWYQQTPGQGLQFLFEYFSETQRNKGNFPGRFSGRQFSNSRSEMNVSTLELGDSALYLCASSYDRAGGEQYFGPGTRLTVT.

The rearrangement links TRBV29-1 to TRBJ1-1; TRBD1 agrees at 8 bases. Trimming at V came to 8 bases and at J to 5 bases, leaving 4 bases not matched to a gene. The CDR3 loop spans 11 amino acids. Germline-derived CDR1 and CDR2 are SQVTM and ANQGSEA. The CDR3 DNA follows: TGCAGCACGTACAGGGGGACTGAAGCTTTCTTT. It codes for CSTYRGTEAFF.

The V and J genes are TRBV6-6 and TRBJ2-1; D is uncertain. The CDR3 covers 12 residues. V lost 3 bases and J lost 6, with 6 bases in between. Per the germline V gene, CDR1 is MNHNY and CDR2 is SVGAGI (reference sequence). The CDR3 loop is CASSYRRNEQFF. The CDR3 coding sequence is TGTGCCAGCAGTTATCGTCGCAATGAGCAGTTCTTC.

The V and J genes are TRBV6-1 and TRBJ2-7; TRBD2 aligns across 7 bases. Looked up from germline, CDR1 is MNHNS and CDR2 is SASEGT. Trimming removed 7 bases from V and 1 base from J; junction bases left unmatched: 10. CDR3 size: 15 residues. The CDR3 DNA sequence: TGTGCCAGCACCCGCACTGGGGGGGGTTCCTACGAGCAGTACTTC. It yields the protein CASTRTGGGSYEQYF.

The chain recombines TRBV4-1 with TRBJ2-3; 8 positions agree with TRBD2. In germline, CDR1 is MGHRA, CDR2 YSYEKL. The CDR3 covers 15 residues. The V gene end was trimmed by 1 base and the J gene end by 7 bases; junction bases not matched to a gene: 7. The CDR3 loop reads CASSQGGGGRYTQYF. Here the CDR3 DNA reads TGCGCCAGCAGCCAAGGGGGGGGCGGGAGGTATACGCAGTATTTT.

The rearrangement links TRBV11-2 to TRBJ1-1, with D possibly matching TRBD1 (5 bases). Germline V gene data show CDR1 as SGHAT and CDR2 as FQNNGV. The CDR3 length is 16 residues. The V and J ends lost 7 bases and 4 bases respectively, with 22 bases between them. The CDR3 here is CASKGLRRVRGTEAFF. CDR3 DNA sequence: TGTGCCAGCAAGGGACTCCGCAGGGTTAGGGGCACTGAAGCTTTCTTT.

The genes are TRBV29-1 and TRBJ2-2; D not certain. The CDR3 is 14 residues long. Germline CDR1 is SQVTM and CDR2 is ANQGSEA. Trimming pared 5 bases from V and 7 bases from J, leaving 17 bases between. CDR3 protein: CSVQPRNTGGELFF. DNA for the CDR3: TGCAGCGTTCAACCGAGGAACACCGGCGGGGAGCTGTTTTTT.

V is TRBV5-6 and J is TRBJ2-7; 7 bases are a match to TRBD2. Germline V gene lookup returns CDR1 SGHDT and CDR2 YYEEEE. The CDR3 is 15 amino acids. The J segment lost 10 bases and the V segment lost 1 base, leaving 14 bases of the junction unmatched. CDR3 sequence reads: CASSLPSSGGGKQYF. CDR3 in DNA: TGTGCCAGCAGCTTGCCGTCTAGCGGAGGCGGGAAACAGTACTTC.

In nucleotides, the CDR3 is TGTGCCTGGAGTGTCTCCGTCCACTATGGCTACACCTTC. Amino acids: CAWSVSVHYGYTF. The chain joins TRBV30 to TRBJ1-2; D is ambiguous. CDR1 is GTSNPN and CDR2 is SVGIG in the germline V gene (reference sequence). V lost 0 bases, J lost 3 bases, and 8 bases lay in between. The CDR3 has 13 amino acids.

In its sample, this clone was seen a few times. This chain uses TRBV7-9 with TRBJ2-7; tentatively, D is TRBD2 (6 bases). Germline CDR1 reads SEHNR; CDR2 reads FQNEAQ (reference sequence). The CDR3 length is 14 residues. V was pared by 4 bases and J by 3 bases, with 13 bases between. CDR3 amino acids: CASSSSGGFYEQYF. CDR3 DNA: TGTGCCAGCAGCTCCTCTGGGGGGTTCTACGAGCAGTACTTC.

The CDR3 region has the DNA TGTGCCAGCAGCTTAGTGGGGACAGGGTCACTCGACGAGCAGTACTTC. It encodes CASSLVGTGSLDEQYF. The V gene is TRBV7-9, the J gene TRBJ2-5; 9 bases match TRBD1. The closer fit of TRBJ2-7 to the DNA end suggests the J call may be wrong. The CDR3 has 16 amino acids. Looked up from germline, CDR1 is SEHNR and CDR2 is FQNEAQ (reference sequence).

The table lists this clone with a few counts. In DNA, the CDR3 is TGCGCCAGCAGCTTGGGGCAGGGGGGACCAGATACGCAGTATTTT. Encoded protein: CASSLGQGGPDTQYF. The chain joins TRBV5-1 to TRBJ2-3; maybe TRBD1 (7 bases). The CDR3 loop spans 15 amino acids. Germline CDR1 and CDR2: SGHRS and YFSETQ. V lost 0 bases to trimming and J lost 4 bases, with 12 bases between them.

The J gene is TRBJ2-2, the V gene TRBV11-2, with 10 bases aligning to TRBD2. Germline CDR1 is SGHAT and CDR2 is FQNNGV. The CDR3 sequence is 15 residues long. V shed 5 bases, J shed 4 bases, and the junction held 4 bases outside the gene matches. The CDR3 sequence: CASSPRLAGTGELFF. The DNA of the CDR3 is TGTGCCAGCAGCCCTAGACTAGCGGGCACCGGGGAGCTGTTTTTT.

This clone was counted only a few times. V gene TRBV5-1 combines with J gene TRBJ2-7; tentative D call: TRBD1 (5 bases). CDR1 and CDR2 (germline): SGHRS, YFSETQ. The CDR3 length is 15 residues. V was clipped by 2 bases and J by 11 bases, with 23 bases between them. The CDR3 coding sequence is TGCGCCAGCAGCTTCAACACCGGCCAAGGCGTAGGGGAGTACTTC. Residues: CASSFNTGQGVGEYF. The full variable domain, its missing parts supplied by reference TRBV5-1 and TRBJ2-7, is KAGVTQTPRYLIKTRGQQVTLSCSPISGHRSVSWYQQTPGQGLQFLFEYFSETQRNKGNFPGRFSGRQFSNSRSEMNVSTLELGDSALYLCASSFNTGQGVGEYFGPGTRLTVT.

The chain carries TRBV2 and TRBJ1-2, with D possibly matching TRBD1 (5 bases). Trimming removed 5 bases from V and 5 bases from J, with 12 bases in between. Germline lookup yields CDR1 SNHLY and CDR2 FYNNEI. The CDR3 is 13 amino acids. The CDR3 spells CASSRGFDYGYTF. In DNA form, the CDR3 reads TGTGCCAGCAGTAGGGGCTTCGATTATGGCTACACCTTC.

The rearrangement joins TRBV9 to TRBJ2-7; 8 bases align to TRBD1. The CDR3 is 14 residues long. The V gene's germline CDR1 is SGDLS and CDR2 YYNGEE. The V and J ends lost 4 bases and 5 bases, in that order; junction bases with no gene match: 8. The CDR3 here is CASSPRTGIHEQYF. DNA for the CDR3: TGTGCCAGCAGCCCCCGGACAGGGATCCACGAGCAGTACTTC.

V gene TRBV11-3 combines with J gene TRBJ1-5; TRBD1 might be the D (5 bases). V gave up 5 bases and J gave up 0 bases, with 11 bases separating them. Germline V CDR1 and CDR2: SGHNT, YENEEA. This CDR3 has 15 amino acids. The CDR3 region is CASSGGHYSNQPQHF. The CDR3 DNA is TGTGCCAGCAGCGGTGGACATTATAGCAATCAGCCCCAGCATTTT.

CDR3 protein: CASSLSGTSGTPLQYEQYF. CDR3 in DNA: TGTGCCAGCAGTTTATCCGGGACTAGCGGGACCCCCCTACAGTACGAGCAGTACTTC. This chain uses TRBV27 with TRBJ2-7; 13 nucleotides align to TRBD2. From germline, CDR1 is MNHEY and CDR2 SMNVEV (reference sequence). Trimming took 0 bases from V and 4 from J; bases not matched to a gene: 12. The CDR3 has 19 amino acids.

The rearrangement uses TRBV5-1 and TRBJ2-7, with 7 bases identical to TRBD2. Per the germline V gene, CDR1 is SGHRS and CDR2 is YFSETQ. Trimming at V came to 0 bases and at J to 4 bases, leaving 7 bases not matched to a gene. The CDR3 runs 15 residues. In DNA, the CDR3 is TGCGCCAGCAGCTTGGCCGGCGGGAGCGGTTACGAGCAGTACTTC. Residues: CASSLAGGSGYEQYF.

The rearrangement uses TRBV29-1 and TRBJ2-3; the match to TRBD1 covers 7 bases. This CDR3 region has 14 residues. V shed 7 bases, J shed 0 bases, and the junction held 7 bases outside the gene matches. The V gene's germline CDR1 is SQVTM and CDR2 ANQGSEA. This CDR3 is CSAGTAFSTDTQYF. Written as DNA, the CDR3 is TGCAGCGCCGGGACAGCATTTAGCACAGATACGCAGTATTTT.

In this sample, this clone turned up a few times. The chain couples TRBV28 to TRBJ2-7; 11 bases are a match to TRBD2. Germline assignment: CDR1 MDHEN and CDR2 SYDVKM. This CDR3 is built from 14 residues. V trimming: 7 bases; J trimming: 5 bases; junction bases outside the gene matches: 7. CDR3 sequence (DNA): TGTGCCAGCAATACACTAGCGGGAGCGGACGAGCAGTACTTC. Translated, it gives CASNTLAGADEQYF. The full variable domain, in which reference TRBV28 and TRBJ2-7 provide the parts outside the CDR3, is DVKVTQSSRYLVKRTGEKVFLECVQDMDHENMFWYRQDPGLGLRLIYFSYDVKMKEKGDIPEGYSVSREKKERFSLILESASTNQTSMYLCASNTLAGADEQYFGPGTRLTVT.

CDR3 DNA: TGTGCCAGCAGCCCCTACCGGGTCGGGGTTAATGAGCAGTTCTTC. Translating gives CASSPYRVGVNEQFF. The chain joins TRBV13 to TRBJ2-1; D is perhaps TRBD2 (5 bases). The V and J ends lost 5 bases and 7 bases respectively, with 18 bases between them. Germline lookup yields CDR1 PRHDT and CDR2 FYEKMQ (reference sequence). This CDR3 has 15 residues.

The chain employs TRBV29-1 and TRBJ1-1; 10 bases map to TRBD1. The CDR3 has 16 residues. The V gene end was trimmed by 6 bases and the J gene end by 0 bases; junction bases not matched to a gene: 10. Germline values: CDR1 SQVTM, CDR2 ANQGSEA. CDR3 sequence (DNA): TGCAGCGTGCTACCGGGACAGGGGCACATGAACACTGAAGCTTTCTTT. Protein: CSVLPGQGHMNTEAFF.

The chain couples TRBV6-1 to TRBJ2-7, with 7 bases that match TRBD1. This CDR3 spans 13 amino acids. V dropped 6 bases and J dropped 1; count of bases not matched to a gene: 3. CDR1 is MNHNS, CDR2 SASEGT, per germline. The CDR3 sequence: CASRSGQSYEQYF. The CDR3, as DNA: TGTGCCAGCAGGTCGGGACAGTCCTACGAGCAGTACTTC.

This chain's CDR3 is CAISSGVQETQYF. CDR3 coding DNA: TGTGCCATCAGCAGCGGGGTCCAAGAGACCCAGTACTTC. This sequence joins TRBV10-3 and TRBJ2-5; TRBD2 matches at 7 bases. The V segment lost 6 bases and the J segment 1 base; nucleotides outside the gene matches: 2. Germline V gene lookup returns CDR1 ENHRY and CDR2 SYGVKD. This CDR3 spans 13 amino acids.

There are a few counts of this clone. The chain carries TRBV19 and TRBJ1-1; no firm D call. The V and J ends lost 6 bases and 1 base respectively, with 9 bases between them. Germline lookup yields CDR1 LNHDA and CDR2 SQIVND (reference sequence). The CDR3 sequence is 13 residues long. As DNA, the CDR3 is TGTGCCAGTAGCTCTGTGGCGAACACTGAAGCTTTCTTT. Its translation: CASSSVANTEAFF. Supplemented by reference TRBV19 and TRBJ1-1, the full variable domain reads DGGITQSPKYLFRKEGQNVTLSCEQNLNHDAMYWYRQDPGQGLRLIYYSQIVNDFQKGDIAEGYSVSREKKESFPLTVTSAQKNPTAFYLCASSSVANTEAFFGQGTRLTVV.

This chain uses TRBV7-9 with TRBJ2-3; TRBD2 aligns across 8 bases. Germline V gives CDR1 SEHNR, CDR2 FQNEAQ (reference sequence). V shed 5 bases and J 1 base; nucleotides not matched to a gene: 5. This CDR3 is built from 15 residues. DNA for the CDR3: TGTGCCAGCAGCGGAATGACTAGCGGCACAGATACGCAGTATTTT. Amino acid sequence: CASSGMTSGTDTQYF. Filled out from reference TRBV7-9 and TRBJ2-3, the complete variable domain reads DTGVSQNPRHKITKRGQNVTFRCDPISEHNRLYWYRQTLGQGPEFLTYFQNEAQLEKSRLLSDRFSAERPKGSFSTLEIQRTEQGDSAMYLCASSGMTSGTDTQYFGPGTRLTVL.

The chain recombines TRBV4-1 with TRBJ1-4; D not certain. The CDR3 loop spans 18 amino acids. With 3 bases removed from V and 0 bases from J, the gap between germline ends came to 17 bases. Germline loops: CDR1 MGHRA, CDR2 YSYEKL. The CDR3 DNA reads as TGCGCCAGCAGCCACTCCGGAGGGATCCCTGCAACTAATGAAAAACTGTTTTTT. Translated: CASSHSGGIPATNEKLFF.

The V and J genes are TRBV7-6 and TRBJ2-5; 9 bases fit TRBD2. V trimming: 7 bases; J trimming: 2 bases; junction bases outside the gene matches: 5. The length of the CDR3 is 14 residues. The germline V gene encodes CDR1 SGHVS and CDR2 FNYEAQ. In DNA, the CDR3 is TGTGCCAGCACCCAAACTAGCGGGCAAGAGACCCAGTACTTC. This gives the protein CASTQTSGQETQYF.